This T cell receptor (beta chain) was recovered during a study of CD8 T cells in Susac syndrome. Trimming took off 2 bases at V and 0 bases at J, with 22 bases between the two ends. CDR3 length: 19 residues. The germline V gene encodes CDR1 MNHEY and CDR2 SVGEGT. TCR beta from blood CD8+ and CD4+ T cells was sequenced. Negative isolation yielded CD4+ and CD8+ T cells, and FACS enriched TEMRA cells. Random hexamers served to reverse transcribe roughly 0.5 to 1 ug RNA. With immunoSEQ multiplex PCR, TCR beta CDR3 was amplified across 54 Vbeta and 13 Jbeta. TCRdb fed the immunoSEQ multiplex PCR reads into MiXCR, producing one record per CDR3 protein. This table has under 200,000 distinct CDR3 sequences, approximately 96% appearing once.

This TCR was sampled from a human donor with Susac syndrome. The chain employs TRBV6-2 or TRBV6-3 and TRBJ1-2; tentative D call: TRBD1 (6 bases). Sample: CD4+ T cells from PBMCs. CDR3 sequence (DNA): TGTGCCAGCAGTTACCCCCATCGCAGGGGTCGCGAAGCTAACTATGGCTACACCTTC. It translates to CASSYPHRRGREANYGYTF.